The 29 T cell receptor beta chains listed next were all sequenced from one sample in a study of identical twins. TCRdb used MiXCR to reprocess the 5' RACE reads, holding one entry per CDR3 protein. The table has hundreds of thousands of distinct CDR3 sequences, roughly 6.2% seen once; the top ten hold under 2%. The material sequenced was naive T cells sorted from blood. Every receptor here comes from a man between 18 and 35 years old in good health.

At least ten counts were recorded for this clonotype. V usage is TRBV5-1 and J usage is TRBJ2-1; D remains unclear. Germline V gene lookup returns CDR1 SGHRS and CDR2 YFSETQ. The CDR3 loop spans 11 amino acids. The V end lost 3 bases, the J end lost 5 bases, and 3 bases lay between the germline ends. In DNA, the CDR3 is TGCGCCAGCAGCTGGAACAATGAGCAGTTCTTC. Amino acid sequence: CASSWNNEQFF.

This clonotype occurred many times. The chain uses TRBV4-3 and TRBJ2-3, with D perhaps assigned TRBD1 or TRBD2 (5 bases each). V lost 3 bases and J lost 0, with 10 bases in between. Germline-derived CDR1 and CDR2 are LGHNA and YSLEER. The CDR3 spans 15 residues. The CDR3 protein is CASSQFGGSTDTQYF. The DNA of the CDR3 is TGCGCCAGCAGCCAGTTTGGGGGTAGCACAGATACGCAGTATTTT.

There are a few counts of this clonotype. V gene TRBV30 combines with J gene TRBJ2-2; weak D call: TRBD1 (6 bases). CDR1 is GTSNPN and CDR2 is SVGIG in the germline V gene (reference sequence). This CDR3 has 15 residues. Trimming removed 5 bases from V and 0 bases from J, with 13 bases in between. The CDR3 sequence: CAWDRTASNTGELFF. The CDR3 coding sequence is TGTGCCTGGGACAGGACAGCATCGAACACCGGGGAGCTGTTTTTT.

This clonotype was found a few times. The genes are TRBV4-2 and TRBJ2-3; tentatively, D is TRBD1 (6 bases). V dropped 0 bases and J dropped 3 bases, with 13 bases sitting between them. CDR1 and CDR2 (germline): LGHNA, YNFKEQ. This CDR3 is 16 amino acids long. Here the CDR3 reads CASSQDPWGRTDTQYF. In DNA form, the CDR3 reads TGTGCCAGCAGCCAAGACCCCTGGGGGCGAACAGATACGCAGTATTTT.

This clonotype was recorded a few times. The rearrangement uses TRBV19 and TRBJ2-3; D assignment may be TRBD1 or TRBD2 (6 bases each). Germline lookup yields CDR1 LNHDA and CDR2 SQIVND (reference sequence). The CDR3 loop spans 17 amino acids. Trimming took 0 bases from V and 6 from J, leaving 19 bases between them. CDR3 DNA: TGTGCCAGTAGTATAGAGTACGGGGGCCGGTCCACGGATACGCAGTATTTT. Protein sequence: CASSIEYGGRSTDTQYF.

This clonotype was recorded many times. The chain combines TRBV6-5 with TRBJ2-3; 11 bases agree with TRBD2. From germline, CDR1 is MNHEY and CDR2 SVGAGI. There are 16 residues in the CDR3. Trimming at V came to 4 bases and at J to 1 base, leaving 4 bases not matched to a gene. The DNA for the CDR3 is TGTGCCAGCAGTTCTCTACTAGCGGGAGGCACAGATACGCAGTATTTT. It encodes CASSSLLAGGTDTQYF.

This clonotype was seen many times. The chain uses TRBV20-1 and TRBJ2-7; the D gene is possibly TRBD1 (6 bases). With 4 bases removed from V and 0 bases from J, the gap between germline ends came to 16 bases. Per the germline V gene, CDR1 is DFQATT and CDR2 is SNEGSKA (reference sequence). This CDR3 has 15 amino acids. The DNA for the CDR3 is TGCAGTGCTACTGGACAAGGGGGTAGCTCCTACGAGCAGTACTTC. It encodes CSATGQGGSSYEQYF.

The V gene is TRBV5-1, the J gene TRBJ2-1; 9 bases line up with TRBD2. Trimming at V came to 3 bases and at J to 4 bases, leaving 8 bases not matched to a gene. The CDR3 is 16 residues long. CDR1 is SGHRS, CDR2 YFSETQ, per germline. CDR3: CASSWTPSGDYNEQFF. The CDR3 bases are TGCGCCAGCAGCTGGACCCCTAGCGGGGATTACAATGAGCAGTTCTTC. The whole variable domain, remainder taken from reference TRBV5-1 and TRBJ2-1, is KAGVTQTPRYLIKTRGQQVTLSCSPISGHRSVSWYQQTPGQGLQFLFEYFSETQRNKGNFPGRFSGRQFSNSRSEMNVSTLELGDSALYLCASSWTPSGDYNEQFFGPGTRLTVL.

This clonotype was seen repeatedly, ten times or more. V is TRBV5-1 and J is TRBJ2-5; 7 bases line up with TRBD1. Germline trimming cut 5 bases from V and 5 bases from J; bases unmatched to any gene: 3. Germline V gene sequence: CDR1 SGHRS, CDR2 YFSETQ. The CDR3 runs to 12 residues. The CDR3 DNA reads TGCGCCAGCAGACTACAGGGGGAGACCCAGTACTTC. As protein: CASRLQGETQYF.

This clonotype was detected ten times or more. The chain links TRBV29-1 to TRBJ2-2; D gene ambiguous. Trimming took 3 bases from V and 0 from J, leaving 8 bases between them. The CDR3 loop spans 14 amino acids. Germline V gene sequence: CDR1 SQVTM, CDR2 ANQGSEA. The CDR3 spells CSVDGISNTGELFF. CDR3 nucleotides: TGCAGCGTTGATGGGATATCGAACACCGGGGAGCTGTTTTTT.

This chain joins TRBV7-2 and TRBJ1-2; D gene uncertain. Trimming removed 2 bases at V and 0 bases at J, with 10 bases between. This CDR3 has 15 amino acids. Germline V CDR1 and CDR2: SGHTA, FQGNSA. The CDR3 spells CASSLSADPNYGYTF. CDR3 DNA sequence: TGTGCCAGCAGCTTATCGGCAGACCCTAACTATGGCTACACCTTC. Based on the CDR3 plus reference TRBV7-2 and TRBJ1-2, the full variable domain is GAGVSQSPSNKVTEKGKDVELRCDPISGHTALYWYRQSLGQGLEFLIYFQGNSAPDKSGLPSDRFSAERTGGSVSTLTIQRTQQEDSAVYLCASSLSADPNYGYTFGSGTRLTVV.

The rearrangement joins TRBV4-1 to TRBJ2-3; 7 bases fit TRBD1. V shed 2 bases and J 3 bases; nucleotides not matched to a gene: 2. Germline CDR1 reads MGHRA; CDR2 reads YSYEKL. CDR3 size: 14 residues. For the CDR3, the DNA is TGCGCCAGCAGCCAAACACAGGGGACAGATACGCAGTATTTT. Translated: CASSQTQGTDTQYF.

This clonotype was seen repeatedly, ten times or more. V usage is TRBV29-1 and J usage is TRBJ2-3, with a tentative D call TRBD2 (5 bases). Germline CDR1 is SQVTM and CDR2 is ANQGSEA. The CDR3 loop spans 15 amino acids. V shed 7 bases and J shed 3 bases, with 20 bases lying between them. CDR3: CSARAGVGRTDTQYF. The DNA of the CDR3 is TGCAGCGCCCGCGCCGGGGTAGGAAGAACAGATACGCAGTATTTT.

This clonotype was observed at least ten times. V gene TRBV4-2 combines with J gene TRBJ2-1; perhaps TRBD2 as D (6 bases). Trimming shortened V by 0 bases and J by 5 bases, and 11 bases separated the two germline ends. Germline lookup yields CDR1 LGHNA and CDR2 YNFKEQ. CDR3 size: 15 residues. CDR3 sequence: CASSQDGLADNEQFF. The CDR3 region has the DNA TGTGCCAGCAGCCAAGATGGGTTAGCGGACAATGAGCAGTTCTTC.

This clonotype has just a few counts. The chain joins TRBV11-3 to TRBJ2-3; 7 bases align to TRBD1. The germline V gene encodes CDR1 SGHNT and CDR2 YENEEA. The V segment lost 6 bases and the J segment 4 bases; nucleotides outside the gene matches: 4. The CDR3 spans 13 residues. Here the CDR3 DNA reads TGTGCCAGCAGACACACAGGGGCAGATACGCAGTATTTT. Translation: CASRHTGADTQYF.

This clonotype was seen many times. The V call is TRBV29-1, the J call TRBJ1-1; unclear D gene. CDR3 length: 13 amino acids. The germline V gene has CDR1 SQVTM and CDR2 ANQGSEA. The V gene lost 4 bases and the J gene lost 1 base, with 10 bases spanning the gap. The CDR3 sequence: CSVAGRKNTEAFF. CDR3 nucleotides: TGCAGCGTTGCCGGGCGGAAGAACACTGAAGCTTTCTTT.

This clonotype was found many times. This chain uses TRBV20-1 with TRBJ2-1; D ambiguous. Germline loops: CDR1 DFQATT, CDR2 SNEGSKA (reference sequence). With 3 bases removed from V and 2 bases from J, the gap between germline ends came to 14 bases. There are 15 residues in the CDR3. The CDR3 reads CSASNTVIPYNEQFF. The CDR3 nucleotides read TGCAGTGCTAGTAATACAGTAATACCCTACAATGAGCAGTTCTTC.

This clonotype has at least ten counts. The chain employs TRBV28 and TRBJ2-1; D is perhaps TRBD1 (8 bases). This CDR3 contains 14 residues. Germline CDR1 reads MDHEN; CDR2 reads SYDVKM. V lost 6 bases to trimming and J lost 2 bases, with 11 bases between them. This chain's CDR3 is CASSTGGAYNEQFF. The CDR3 DNA follows: TGTGCCAGCAGCACAGGGGGGGCCTACAATGAGCAGTTCTTC.

V gene TRBV9 combines with J gene TRBJ2-7; TRBD2 might be the D (6 bases). CDR1 is SGDLS and CDR2 is YYNGEE in the germline V gene. The CDR3 runs to 12 residues. Trimming took off 4 bases at V and 6 bases at J, with 11 bases between the two ends. DNA for the CDR3: TGTGCCAGCAGCCGTGGGGGGTCCGAGCAGTACTTC. Protein product: CASSRGGSEQYF.

Ten or more counts support this clonotype. This chain connects TRBV12-3 or TRBV12-4 to TRBJ2-7; unclear D gene. Trimming pared 0 bases from V and 2 bases from J, leaving 8 bases between. The CDR3 totals 14 residues. CDR3 sequence: CASSLAISTYEQYF. CDR3 DNA: TGTGCCAGCAGTTTAGCGATTTCAACCTACGAGCAGTACTTC.

This clonotype was detected ten times or more. The chain combines TRBV11-2 with TRBJ2-7; D is unclear. Germline loops: CDR1 SGHAT, CDR2 FQNNGV. The CDR3 runs to 14 residues. V lost 6 bases and J lost 0, with 12 bases in between. The CDR3 spells CASRASGSSYEQYV. CDR3 coding DNA: TGTGCCAGCAGGGCTAGTGGTAGCTCCTACGAGCAGTACGTC.

This clonotype occurred many times. J is TRBJ2-1 and V is TRBV6-5, with 8 nucleotides matching TRBD2. This CDR3 spans 17 amino acids. J lost 3 bases, V lost 2 bases, and 9 bases had no gene match. Looked up from germline, CDR1 is MNHEY and CDR2 is SVGAGI. The CDR3 nucleotides are TGTGCCAGCAGTTACACCGAGACCGGGACTAGCTACAATGAGCAGTTCTTC. Its translation is CASSYTETGTSYNEQFF.

This clonotype was seen ten or more times. The V call is TRBV20-1, the J call TRBJ2-1; a possible D gene is TRBD2 (5 bases). The V end was cut by 0 bases, the J end by 6 bases, with 9 bases between. Germline CDR1 is DFQATT and CDR2 is SNEGSKA (reference sequence). The CDR3 is 13 residues long. The CDR3 nucleotides are TGCAGTGCTAGAGAGAGAGGGTTCAATGAGCAGTTCTTC. Translated, it gives CSARERGFNEQFF.

This clonotype has at least ten counts. V usage is TRBV27 and J usage is TRBJ2-3, with 9 bases identical to TRBD2. The CDR3 consists of 16 residues. CDR1 MNHEY and CDR2 SMNVEV come from the germline V gene (reference sequence). V shed 4 bases and J 4 bases; nucleotides not matched to a gene: 9. CDR3 loop: CASSWGSGSFADTQYF. CDR3 nucleotide sequence: TGTGCCAGCAGTTGGGGTAGCGGGAGTTTCGCAGATACGCAGTATTTT.

This clonotype was counted a few times. The chain couples TRBV27 to TRBJ2-2; D gene uncertain. V was clipped by 8 bases and J by 0 bases, with 13 bases between them. This CDR3 spans 15 amino acids. The germline V gene encodes CDR1 MNHEY and CDR2 SMNVEV (reference sequence). CDR3 DNA: TGTGCCAGCTCCCCGAGACATTCGAACACCGGGGAGCTGTTTTTT. Translating gives CASSPRHSNTGELFF.

This clonotype has a handful of counts. The chain carries TRBV27 and TRBJ2-1, with 9 bases lining up with TRBD2. The germline CDR1 and CDR2 sequences are MNHEY and SMNVEV (reference sequence). After removal of 4 bases from V and 5 bases from J, the junction contained 6 bases not matched to a gene. This CDR3 is built from 15 residues. The CDR3 region has the DNA TGTGCCAGCAGTTCCCTAGCGGGGCTCAACAATGAGCAGTTCTTC. Its translation is CASSSLAGLNNEQFF.

The V and J genes are TRBV4-1 and TRBJ2-4; D perhaps matches TRBD2 (6 bases). Germline values: CDR1 MGHRA, CDR2 YSYEKL. V lost 1 base and J lost 8, with 15 bases in between. This CDR3 contains 15 residues. CDR3 DNA: TGCGCCAGCAGCCAAGTTTTAGGGCTAGCGTACATTCAGTACTTC. This codes for CASSQVLGLAYIQYF.

This clonotype was counted many times. This chain connects TRBV29-1 to TRBJ2-1; 11 positions match TRBD1. The CDR3 length is 13 residues. Unmatched junction bases numbered 2, after V lost 6 bases and J lost 4 bases. Germline V gene data show CDR1 as SQVTM and CDR2 as ANQGSEA. The CDR3 protein is CSVRDRGYNEQFF. Written as DNA, the CDR3 is TGCAGCGTGAGGGACAGGGGGTACAATGAGCAGTTCTTC.

In its sample, this clonotype was seen many times. The chain is built from TRBV12-3 or TRBV12-4 and TRBJ2-2; TRBD2 matches 15 bases. The trim removed 6 bases at V and 8 bases at J, leaving 7 bases unmatched. The CDR3 is made up of 16 amino acids. The CDR3 nucleotides read TGTGCCAGCAGACGGACTAGCGGGAGGGCCACGGGGGAGCTGTTTTTT. Protein: CASRRTSGRATGELFF.